The TCR beta chain under discussion was sequenced for a study of blood T cells in healthy people across ages. At the level of the study: In model experiments, template switching was able to capture about one barcoded beta molecule for every two T cells that were present. Findings and caveats of the study: Estimates of total diversity, which came from one million sequenced T cells, were considered to be underestimates.

V lost 0 bases, J lost 5 bases, and 10 bases stayed unmatched. The CDR3 is 19 amino acids. Per the germline V gene, CDR1 is MNHEY and CDR2 is SVGEGT. A note on this clonotype: Its antigen is still unknown.

Primed by a sample-barcoded 5' primer and a J-beta primer mix, a second PCR proceeded for roughly 6 to 12 cycles. A single record per CDR3 protein comes from TCRdb applying MiXCR to the 5' RACE reads. The table shows about 800,000 distinct CDR3 sequences, with about three fifths occurring only once. Total RNA, at least 6 micrograms per sample, was extracted from PBMCs. Input material: blood. The receptor's source is a man aged 25-40 years in good health. The chain recombines TRBV6-2 or TRBV6-3 with TRBJ2-5, with TRBD2 matching 15 bases. The CDR3 loop reads CASSYSGLAGGITVETQYF. In nucleotides, the CDR3 is TGTGCCAGCAGTTACTCGGGACTAGCGGGAGGCATAACGGTTGAGACCCAGTACTTC.